The present T cell receptor (beta chain) was sequenced within a study of T cells after yellow fever vaccination (dated by TCRdb to about 2019). Background for the entire study: The SMART-Seq v4 Ultra Low Input RNA kit was used to prepare libraries from fractions with low cell numbers. To follow T-cell clones before and after primary and booster YFV17D yellow fever vaccination, bulk TCR alpha and beta repertoires were sequenced over time. Two healthy male donors, one aged 18 to 29 and one aged 30 to 39 years, were included in the cohort. Blood samples were taken at several timepoints before and after primary and secondary immunization, and bulk PBMC replicates and cell subsets were isolated.

According to the study, the label for this sample's treatment or condition signals: live attenuated yellow fever vaccine strain. Two biological replicates of bulk PBMCs were collected at each blood-draw timepoint. PBMCs were isolated from peripheral blood using a standard Ficoll-Paque protocol. TriZol was used to extract RNA from bulk PBMCs, from CD4 and CD8 fractions, and from dextramer-positive and dextramer-negative fractions. As to this clonotype: Its recognized antigen is unknown. Base qualities are missing; no much larger clone stands one base away.

TCR cDNA was synthesized by 5'RACE template switching, through which a universal primer site and unique molecular identifiers were introduced. Priming of cDNA synthesis was performed from both the TCR alpha and TCR beta constant segments. Library amplification used two PCR steps, and the second PCR step added sample barcodes and sequencing adapters. Sequencing of the libraries was done on either Illumina HiSeq 2500 (2x100 bp) or NovaSeq (2x150 bp). The authors' analysis ran thus. MIGEC was used to demultiplex reads and collapse the reads into UMI consensus sequences, and MiXCR was used for V(D)J alignment. Vaccine-responding clonotypes were identified with edgeR using replicate PBMC samples, with FDR below 0.01 and a log2 fold change above 5 up to day 15 being required. Each bulk clonotype was labeled CD4 or CD8 based on which sequenced repertoire, CD4 or CD8, contained the clonotype at higher abundance. The public sequencing data were trimmed at Q25 with fastp and processed into clonotypes with MiXCR by TCRdb, which kept only in-frame beta chains. Every distinct CDR3 protein forms one entry, paired with its most common genes and DNA. The authors' filters were not applied to this entry. The sample data list some 600,000 distinct CDR3 sequences, and about a sixth of these were observed just once. The top ten clonotypes cover 15% to 20% of the sample.

Study-wide conclusions, independent of this receptor: Computational filtering was required because FACS-sorted repertoires could contain abundant contaminating clonotypes from the bulk population. Only a couple of donors were included in the study, so the extent to which the findings can be generalized is limited. Compared with the primary T-cell response, the secondary T-cell response was weaker but faster, peaking on day 5 rather than day 15. A small share of clonotypes occurred in both CD4 and CD8 compartments, likely arising from convergent recombination. After the booster, most clones that had expanded after primary vaccination were detected again (over 95% of CD4 and around 88% of CD8), suggesting broad maintenance of memory.

The CDR1 and CDR2 encoded by the germline V gene are SGHTA and FQGNSA. Deletion took 5 bases off V and 4 bases off J, with a span of 23 bases between the germline ends. The CDR3 measures 17 amino acids from cysteine to phenylalanine. The kept DNA is CDR3 alone, 51 bases in frame from the first base. Sequencing was performed on PBMCs, taken 4 to 5 days after the first yellow fever vaccination. The receptor chain draws on TRBV7-2 and TRBJ1-2; possibly the D gene is TRBD1, per 5 matching bases. This receptor was identified in a man aged 18 to 30 who received the YFV17D yellow fever vaccine. The CDR3 loop reads CASSPSNRGPFSYGYTF. The sequenced DNA: TGTGCCAGCAGCCCCTCAAACCGGGGACCTTTTTCCTATGGCTACACCTTC.